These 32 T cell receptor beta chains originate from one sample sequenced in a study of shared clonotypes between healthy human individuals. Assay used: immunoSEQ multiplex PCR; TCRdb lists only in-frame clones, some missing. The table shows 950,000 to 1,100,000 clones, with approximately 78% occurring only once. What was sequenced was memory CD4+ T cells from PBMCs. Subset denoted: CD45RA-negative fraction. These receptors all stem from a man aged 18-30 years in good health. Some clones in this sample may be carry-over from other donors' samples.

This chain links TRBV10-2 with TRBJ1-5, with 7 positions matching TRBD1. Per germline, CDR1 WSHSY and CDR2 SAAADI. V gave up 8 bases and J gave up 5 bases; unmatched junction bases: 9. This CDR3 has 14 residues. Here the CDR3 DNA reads TGCGCCAGCGGTTCCGGGACAGTCTATCAGCCCCAGCATTTT. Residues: CASGSGTVYQPQHF.

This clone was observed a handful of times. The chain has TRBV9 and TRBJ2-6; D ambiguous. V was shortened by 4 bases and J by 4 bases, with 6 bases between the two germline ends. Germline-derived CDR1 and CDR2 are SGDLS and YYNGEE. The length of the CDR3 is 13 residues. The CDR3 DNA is TGTGCCAGCAGCCTTGCGGGGGCCAACGTCCTGACTTTC. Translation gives CASSLAGANVLTF.

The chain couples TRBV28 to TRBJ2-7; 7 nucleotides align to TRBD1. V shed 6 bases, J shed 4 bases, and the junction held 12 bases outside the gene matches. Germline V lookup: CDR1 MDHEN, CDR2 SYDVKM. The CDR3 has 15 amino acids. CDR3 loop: CASSVVKGRGYEQYF. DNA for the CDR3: TGTGCCAGCAGCGTCGTAAAGGGCAGGGGGTACGAGCAGTACTTC.

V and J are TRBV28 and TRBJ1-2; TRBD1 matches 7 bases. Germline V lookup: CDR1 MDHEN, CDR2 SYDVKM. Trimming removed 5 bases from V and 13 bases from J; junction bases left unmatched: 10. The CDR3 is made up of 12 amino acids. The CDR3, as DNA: TGTGCCAGCAGTCCCGACAGGGTGGGTCTCACCTTC. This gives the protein CASSPDRVGLTF.

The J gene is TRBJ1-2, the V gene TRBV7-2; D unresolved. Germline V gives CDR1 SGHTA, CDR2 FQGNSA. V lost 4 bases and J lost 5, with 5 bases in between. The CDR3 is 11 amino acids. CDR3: CASSYRYGYTF. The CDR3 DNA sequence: TGTGCCAGCAGCTACCGGTATGGCTACACCTTC.

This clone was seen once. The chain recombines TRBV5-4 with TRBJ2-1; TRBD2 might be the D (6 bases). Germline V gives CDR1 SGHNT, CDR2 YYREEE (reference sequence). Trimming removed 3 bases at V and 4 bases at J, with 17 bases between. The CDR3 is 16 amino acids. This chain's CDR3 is CASSSKTRVLYNEQFF. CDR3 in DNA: TGTGCCAGCAGCTCCAAGACTAGAGTCTTATACAATGAGCAGTTCTTC.

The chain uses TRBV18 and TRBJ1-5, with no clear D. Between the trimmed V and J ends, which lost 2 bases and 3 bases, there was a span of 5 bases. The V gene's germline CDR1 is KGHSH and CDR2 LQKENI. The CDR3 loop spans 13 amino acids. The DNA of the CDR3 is TGTGCCAGCTCACCAGGGATCAATCAGCCCCAGCATTTT. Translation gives CASSPGINQPQHF.

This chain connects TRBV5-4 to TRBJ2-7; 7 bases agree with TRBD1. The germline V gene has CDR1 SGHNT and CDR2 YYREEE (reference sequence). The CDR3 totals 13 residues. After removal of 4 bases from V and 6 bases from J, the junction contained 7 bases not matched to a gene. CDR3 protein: CASSPGTVPEQYF. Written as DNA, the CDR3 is TGTGCCAGCAGCCCCGGGACAGTACCCGAGCAGTACTTC.

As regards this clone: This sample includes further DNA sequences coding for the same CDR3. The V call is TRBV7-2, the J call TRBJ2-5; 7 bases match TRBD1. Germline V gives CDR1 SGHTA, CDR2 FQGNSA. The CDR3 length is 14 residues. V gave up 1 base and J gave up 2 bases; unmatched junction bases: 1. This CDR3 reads CASSLGGQQETQYF. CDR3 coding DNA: TGTGCCAGCAGCTTAGGGGGACAGCAAGAGACCCAGTACTTC. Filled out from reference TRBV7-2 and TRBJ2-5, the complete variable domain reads GAGVSQSPSNKVTEKGKDVELRCDPISGHTALYWYRQSLGQGLEFLIYFQGNSAPDKSGLPSDRFSAERTGGSVSTLTIQRTQQEDSAVYLCASSLGGQQETQYFGPGTRLLVL.

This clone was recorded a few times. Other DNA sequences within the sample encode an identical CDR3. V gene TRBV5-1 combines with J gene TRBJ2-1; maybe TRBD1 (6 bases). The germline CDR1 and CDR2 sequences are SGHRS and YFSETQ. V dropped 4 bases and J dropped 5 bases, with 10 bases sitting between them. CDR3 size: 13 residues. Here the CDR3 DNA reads TGCGCCAGCAGCCTAGGACAGCACAATGAGCAGTTCTTC. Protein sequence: CASSLGQHNEQFF.

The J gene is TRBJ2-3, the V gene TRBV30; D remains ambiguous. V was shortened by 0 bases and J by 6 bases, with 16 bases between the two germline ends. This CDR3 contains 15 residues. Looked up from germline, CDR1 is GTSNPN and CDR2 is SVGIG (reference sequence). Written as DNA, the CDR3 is TGTGCCTGGAGTGTATTGCCCCCCGCAACCGATACGCAGTATTTT. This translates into CAWSVLPPATDTQYF. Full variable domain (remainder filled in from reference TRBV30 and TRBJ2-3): SQTIHQWPATLVQPVGSPLSLECTVEGTSNPNLYWYRQAAGRGLQLLFYSVGIGQISSEVPQNLSASRPQDRQFILSSKKLLLSDSGFYLCAWSVLPPATDTQYFGPGTRLTVL.

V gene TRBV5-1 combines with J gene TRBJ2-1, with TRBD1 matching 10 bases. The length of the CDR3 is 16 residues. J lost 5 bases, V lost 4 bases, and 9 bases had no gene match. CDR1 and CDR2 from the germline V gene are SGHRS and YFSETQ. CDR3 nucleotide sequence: TGCGCCAGCAGCCCCCAACCGGGACAGGGGAACAATGAGCAGTTCTTC. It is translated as CASSPQPGQGNNEQFF.

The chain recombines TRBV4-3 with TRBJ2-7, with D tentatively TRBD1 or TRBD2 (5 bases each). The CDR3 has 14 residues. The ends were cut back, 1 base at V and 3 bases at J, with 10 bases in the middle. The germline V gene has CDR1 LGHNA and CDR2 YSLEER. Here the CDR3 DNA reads TGCGCCAGCAGCCAAGGGGACGGTGACTACGAGCAGTACTTC. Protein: CASSQGDGDYEQYF.

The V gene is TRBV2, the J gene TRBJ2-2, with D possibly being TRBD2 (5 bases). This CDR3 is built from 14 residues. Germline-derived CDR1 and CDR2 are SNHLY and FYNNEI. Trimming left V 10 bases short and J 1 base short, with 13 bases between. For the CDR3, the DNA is TGTGCCACGAGGGCCGGGGTGAACACCGGGGAGCTGTTTTTT. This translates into CATRAGVNTGELFF.

This CDR3 reads CASKSYRDNEQFF. The CDR3 coding sequence is TGCGCCAGCAAATCCTACCGGGACAATGAGCAGTTCTTC. The rearrangement links TRBV5-1 to TRBJ2-1; no clear D gene. Looked up from germline, CDR1 is SGHRS and CDR2 is YFSETQ. This CDR3 spans 13 amino acids. V was cut by 6 bases and J by 5 bases, with 12 bases left in between.

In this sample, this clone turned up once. The CDR3 bases are TGTGCCAGTAGTATAGGTGTAGCGGGATCTGGAGCGCAGTATTTT. This gives the protein CASSIGVAGSGAQYF. The chain links TRBV19 to TRBJ2-3, with TRBD2 matching over 8 bases. V shed 1 base, J shed 10 bases, and the junction held 10 bases outside the gene matches. This CDR3 comprises 15 residues. Germline-derived CDR1 and CDR2 are LNHDA and SQIVND (reference sequence).

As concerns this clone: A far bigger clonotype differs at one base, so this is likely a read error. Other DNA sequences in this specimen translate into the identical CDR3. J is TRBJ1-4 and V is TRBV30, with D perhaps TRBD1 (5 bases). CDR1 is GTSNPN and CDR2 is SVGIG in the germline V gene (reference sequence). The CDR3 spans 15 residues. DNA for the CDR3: TGTGCCTGGAGTGTACTCAGGGCGAGGGGCGAAAAACTGTTCTTT. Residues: CAWSVLRARGEKLFF.

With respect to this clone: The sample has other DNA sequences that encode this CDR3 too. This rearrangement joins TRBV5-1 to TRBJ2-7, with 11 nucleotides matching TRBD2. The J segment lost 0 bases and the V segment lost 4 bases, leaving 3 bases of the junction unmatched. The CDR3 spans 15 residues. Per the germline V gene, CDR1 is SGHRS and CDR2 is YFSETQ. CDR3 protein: CASSLAGGSSYEQYF. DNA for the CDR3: TGCGCCAGCAGCCTAGCGGGGGGAAGCTCCTACGAGCAGTACTTC.

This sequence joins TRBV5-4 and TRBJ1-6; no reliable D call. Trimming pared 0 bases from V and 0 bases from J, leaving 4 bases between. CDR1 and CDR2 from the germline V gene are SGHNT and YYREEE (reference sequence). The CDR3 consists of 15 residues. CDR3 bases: TGTGCCAGCAGCTTGGAAAGCTCCTATAATTCACCCCTCCACTTT. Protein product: CASSLESSYNSPLHF. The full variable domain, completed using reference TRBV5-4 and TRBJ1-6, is ETGVTQSPTHLIKTRGQQVTLRCSSQSGHNTVSWYQQALGQGPQFIFQYYREEENGRGNFPPRFSGLQFPNYSSELNVNALELDDSALYLCASSLESSYNSPLHFGNGTRLTVT.

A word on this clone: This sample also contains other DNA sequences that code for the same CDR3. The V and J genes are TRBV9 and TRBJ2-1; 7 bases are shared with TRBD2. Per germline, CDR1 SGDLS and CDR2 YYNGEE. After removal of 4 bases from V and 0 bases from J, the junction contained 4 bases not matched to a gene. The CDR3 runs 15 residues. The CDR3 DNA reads TGTGCCAGCAGCCCGACTAGCATCTCCTACAATGAGCAGTTCTTC. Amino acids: CASSPTSISYNEQFF.

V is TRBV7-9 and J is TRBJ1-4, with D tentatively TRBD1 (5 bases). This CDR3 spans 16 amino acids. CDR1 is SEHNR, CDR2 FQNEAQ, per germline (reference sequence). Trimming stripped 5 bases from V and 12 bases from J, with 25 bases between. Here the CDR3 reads CASSHDSGTARLELFF. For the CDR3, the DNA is TGTGCCAGCAGCCACGATTCCGGGACGGCGAGGTTGGAACTGTTTTTT.

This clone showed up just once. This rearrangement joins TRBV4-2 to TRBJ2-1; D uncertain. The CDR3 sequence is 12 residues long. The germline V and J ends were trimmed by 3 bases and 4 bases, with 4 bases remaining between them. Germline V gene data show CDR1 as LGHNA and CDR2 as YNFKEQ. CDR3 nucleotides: TGTGCCAGCAGCCATCTTTACAATGAGCAGTTCTTC. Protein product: CASSHLYNEQFF.

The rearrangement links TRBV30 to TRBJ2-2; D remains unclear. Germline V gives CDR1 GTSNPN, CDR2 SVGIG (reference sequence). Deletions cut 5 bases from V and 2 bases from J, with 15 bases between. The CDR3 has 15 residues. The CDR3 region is CAWEPPRKNTGELFF. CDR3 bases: TGTGCCTGGGAGCCGCCCCGCAAAAACACCGGGGAGCTGTTTTTT.

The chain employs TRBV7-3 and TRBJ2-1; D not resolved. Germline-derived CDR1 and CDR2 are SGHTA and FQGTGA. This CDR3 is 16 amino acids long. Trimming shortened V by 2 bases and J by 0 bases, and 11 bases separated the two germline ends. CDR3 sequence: CASSLGLPSSYNEQFF. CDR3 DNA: TGTGCCAGCAGCTTAGGGCTCCCGAGCTCCTACAATGAGCAGTTCTTC.

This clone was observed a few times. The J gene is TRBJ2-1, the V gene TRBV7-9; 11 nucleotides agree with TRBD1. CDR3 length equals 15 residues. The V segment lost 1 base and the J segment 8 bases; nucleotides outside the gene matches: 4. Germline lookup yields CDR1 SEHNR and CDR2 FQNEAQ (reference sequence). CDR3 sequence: CASSLVGTGGDEQFF. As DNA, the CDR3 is TGTGCCAGCAGCTTAGTAGGGACAGGGGGGGATGAGCAGTTCTTC.

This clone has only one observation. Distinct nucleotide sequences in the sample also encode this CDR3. CDR3 region: CASSFGQGGTEAFF. The CDR3 DNA sequence: TGTGCCAGCAGCTTCGGACAGGGAGGCACTGAAGCTTTCTTT. The J gene is TRBJ1-1, the V gene TRBV7-8, with 8 bases matching TRBD1. V lost 3 bases, J lost 4 bases, and 4 bases stayed unmatched. The CDR3 has 14 residues. Germline loops: CDR1 SGHVS, CDR2 FQNEAQ.

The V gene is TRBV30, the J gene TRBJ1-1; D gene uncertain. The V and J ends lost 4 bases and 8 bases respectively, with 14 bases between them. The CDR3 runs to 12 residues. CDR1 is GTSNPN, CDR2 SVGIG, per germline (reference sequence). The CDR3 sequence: CAWIGRVGEAFF. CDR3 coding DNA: TGTGCCTGGATAGGGAGGGTAGGAGAAGCTTTCTTT.

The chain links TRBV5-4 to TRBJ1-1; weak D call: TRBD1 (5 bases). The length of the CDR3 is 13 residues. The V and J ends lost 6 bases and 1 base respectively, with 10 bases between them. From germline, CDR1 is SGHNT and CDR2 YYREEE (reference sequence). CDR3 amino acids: CASTRGGNTEAFF. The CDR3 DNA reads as TGTGCCAGCACCCGTGGGGGGAACACTGAAGCTTTCTTT.

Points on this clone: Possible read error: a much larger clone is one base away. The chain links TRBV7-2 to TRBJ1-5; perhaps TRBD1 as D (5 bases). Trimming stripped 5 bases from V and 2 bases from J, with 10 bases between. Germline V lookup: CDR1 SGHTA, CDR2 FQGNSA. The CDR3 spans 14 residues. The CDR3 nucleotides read TGTGCCAGCAGCCCTAGGGGTGGCAATCAGCCCCAGCATTTT. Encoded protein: CASSPRGGNQPQHF.

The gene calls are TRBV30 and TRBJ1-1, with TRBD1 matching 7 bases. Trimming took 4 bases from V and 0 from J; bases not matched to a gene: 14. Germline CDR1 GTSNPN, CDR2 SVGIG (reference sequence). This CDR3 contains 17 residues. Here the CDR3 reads CAWTRGGSGYMNTEAFF. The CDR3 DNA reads TGTGCCTGGACCAGGGGGGGATCAGGGTACATGAACACTGAAGCTTTCTTT. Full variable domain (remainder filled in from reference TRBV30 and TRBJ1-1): SQTIHQWPATLVQPVGSPLSLECTVEGTSNPNLYWYRQAAGRGLQLLFYSVGIGQISSEVPQNLSASRPQDRQFILSSKKLLLSDSGFYLCAWTRGGSGYMNTEAFFGQGTRLTVV.

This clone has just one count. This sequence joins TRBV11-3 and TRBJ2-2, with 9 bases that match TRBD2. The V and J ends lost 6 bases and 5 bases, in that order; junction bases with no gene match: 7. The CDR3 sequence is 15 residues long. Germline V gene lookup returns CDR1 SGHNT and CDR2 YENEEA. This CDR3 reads CASSPVAGVTGELFF. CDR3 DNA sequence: TGTGCCAGCAGTCCCGTAGCGGGAGTTACCGGGGAGCTGTTTTTT.

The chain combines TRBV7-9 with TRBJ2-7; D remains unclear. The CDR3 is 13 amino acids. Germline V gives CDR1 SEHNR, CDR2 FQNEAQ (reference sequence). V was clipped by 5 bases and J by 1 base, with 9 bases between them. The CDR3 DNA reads TGTGCCAGCAGCAACGGAGAGTCCTACGAGCAGTACTTC. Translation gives CASSNGESYEQYF.